The T cell receptor beta chain described here comes from a study of blood T cell repertoires in COVID-19. Looking at the study overall: The study drew acute and convalescent COVID-19 samples from the United States, Italy and Spain. Nucleic acid was either cDNA or gDNA, and it came from T cells, B-cell-depleted T cells, or PBMCs.

Per the authors' pipeline: Amplified reference gene primers provided the basis for estimating nucleated cell counts. Repertoires were generated with immunoSEQ multiplex PCR, while TCRdb's copy carries only in-frame clones and drops some. The V and J calls and clone size are taken from that table; D and trimming were inferred from the DNA. The data contain 290,000 or so clones, approximately 91% of them singletons. Germline CDR1 is MNHEY and CDR2 is SVGAGI. CDR3 length: 12 amino acids. Trimming cost V 6 bases and J 8 bases, with 13 bases left between them. This clone was found a few times. In Seattle, patients joined the study during active infection and were tracked longitudinally.

The sequenced sample was peripheral blood. This clonotype was obtained from a woman aged 30 to 39 with COVID-19, enrolled during active disease. The V call is TRBV6-5, the J call TRBJ1-1; D unresolved. The CDR3 loop is CASSLNGREAFF. DNA for the CDR3: TGTGCCAGCAGCCTGAATGGGAGGGAAGCTTTCTTT.